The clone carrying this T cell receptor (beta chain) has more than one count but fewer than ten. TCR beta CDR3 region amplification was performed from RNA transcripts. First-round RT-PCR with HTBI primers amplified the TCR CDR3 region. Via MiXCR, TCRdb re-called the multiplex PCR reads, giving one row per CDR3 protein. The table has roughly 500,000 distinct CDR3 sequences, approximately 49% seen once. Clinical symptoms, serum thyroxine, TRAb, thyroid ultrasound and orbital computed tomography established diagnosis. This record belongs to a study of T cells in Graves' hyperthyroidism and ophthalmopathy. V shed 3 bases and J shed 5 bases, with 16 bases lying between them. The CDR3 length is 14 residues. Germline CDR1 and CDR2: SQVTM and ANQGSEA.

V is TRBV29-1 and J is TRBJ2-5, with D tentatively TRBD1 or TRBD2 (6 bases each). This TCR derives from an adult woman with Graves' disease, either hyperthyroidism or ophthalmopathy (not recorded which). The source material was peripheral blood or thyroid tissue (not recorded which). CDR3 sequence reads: CSVDSGQPQETQYF. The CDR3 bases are TGCAGCGTTGATAGCGGACAGCCCCAGGAGACCCAGTACTTC.